The sequence of this T cell receptor beta chain was determined in a study of cytomegalovirus exposure and HLA in healthy donors. Overall study results and limits: Diagnosis of cytomegalovirus status made by the classifier reportedly showed high specificity and sensitivity. In vitro data verified three CMV-associated chains as specific for CMV antigens.

The table came from immunoSEQ multiplex PCR; TCRdb's copy has only in-frame clones and leaves some out. The sample has roughly 150,000 clones; roughly nine tenths are singletons. In the case of this clone: The antigen remains unidentified.

The clonotype comes from a woman between 18 and 29 years old in good health and CMV-seropositive. Sequencing used PBMCs.

For the CDR3, the DNA is TGTGCCAGCAGTTTCCTGGCGGGAGTTGATACGCAGTATTTT. As protein: CASSFLAGVDTQYF. The chain has TRBV28 and TRBJ2-3; 7 positions agree with TRBD2. The CDR3 has 14 amino acids. CDR1 and CDR2 (germline): MDHEN, SYDVKM. The junction had 6 bases not matched to a gene; V was cut back by 3 bases and J by 6 bases.